The TCR beta chain under discussion was sequenced for a study of blood T cells in healthy people across ages. Germline assignment: CDR1 SGHTA and CDR2 FQGNSA. Germline trimming cut 3 bases from V and 4 bases from J; bases unmatched to any gene: 8. This CDR3 has 16 amino acids. The table lists this clonotype with a few counts. Using a J-beta primer mix together with a sample-barcoded 5' primer, a second PCR was run for roughly 7 to 12 cycles. A single record per CDR3 protein comes from TCRdb applying MiXCR to the 5' RACE reads. The sample carries over a million distinct CDR3 sequences, 35% to 45% recorded once.

The sequence derives from a woman aged 18-29 years in good health. The chain is built from TRBV7-2 and TRBJ2-1; 8 nucleotides line up with TRBD1. The sequencing input was blood. CDR3 protein: CASSLDVTGVYNEQFF. The CDR3 DNA reads TGTGCCAGCAGCTTGGATGTGACAGGGGTTTACAATGAGCAGTTCTTC. Combining the CDR3 with reference TRBV7-2 and TRBJ2-1 gives the whole variable domain GAGVSQSPSNKVTEKGKDVELRCDPISGHTALYWYRQSLGQGLEFLIYFQGNSAPDKSGLPSDRFSAERTGGSVSTLTIQRTQQEDSAVYLCASSLDVTGVYNEQFFGPGTRLTVL.